A single sample gave rise to the 27 T cell receptor beta chains below, sequenced in a study of radiotherapy plus CTLA-4 blockade in lung cancer listed by TCRdb under 2018. The library came from the immunoSEQ multiplex PCR assay. TCRdb retrieved this table from immuneACCESS and kept in-frame rearrangements only. Not all clones are present; in checked studies, unresolved V genes account for under half, and no reason is known for the remainder. For this sample the table gives 80,000 or so clones, of which 60% to 85% were detected only once. The top ten clonotypes cover less than 4% of the sample. The source material was peripheral blood, sampled from a patient treated with radiotherapy plus ipilimumab. The source is a human donor with non-small cell lung cancer who had a partial response to radiotherapy plus ipilimumab. Some clones in this sample may be carry-over from other donors' samples.

The rearrangement links TRBV10-3 to TRBJ1-1; TRBD1 is a possible D gene (5 bases). Trimming removed 8 bases at V and 5 bases at J, with 18 bases between. There are 14 residues in the CDR3. Germline CDR1 and CDR2: ENHRY and SYGVKD. The CDR3 loop is CAIGELIQGTEAFF. Written as DNA, the CDR3 is TGTGCCATCGGAGAACTGATCCAGGGTACTGAAGCTTTCTTT.

The J gene is TRBJ2-7, the V gene TRBV18, with 7 bases fitting TRBD1. The CDR3 spans 15 residues. Unmatched junction bases numbered 12, after V lost 5 bases and J lost 5 bases. CDR1 is KGHSH and CDR2 is LQKENI in the germline V gene. The CDR3 spells CASSSRQGGWDEQYF. In DNA form, the CDR3 reads TGTGCCAGCTCATCCCGACAGGGTGGTTGGGACGAGCAGTACTTC.

V and J are TRBV19 and TRBJ1-6, with 9 bases that match TRBD1. J lost 7 bases, V lost 5 bases, and 3 bases had no gene match. CDR1 and CDR2 (germline): LNHDA, SQIVND (reference sequence). CDR3 size: 14 residues. Here the CDR3 DNA reads TGTGCCAGTAGTGAGGACAGGGGCAATTCACCCCTCCACTTT. The encoded protein is CASSEDRGNSPLHF.

The J gene is TRBJ1-3, the V gene TRBV4-3; 9 nucleotides align to TRBD1. The CDR3 totals 17 residues. After removal of 3 bases from V and 0 bases from J, the junction contained 6 bases not matched to a gene. Germline V lookup: CDR1 LGHNA, CDR2 YSLEER. For the CDR3, the DNA is TGCGCCAGCAGCCAGGAAAGGACAGGGGTCTCTGGAAACACCATATATTTT. Its translation: CASSQERTGVSGNTIYF.

As concerns this clone: The junction shows a germline mismatch at one end, possibly a read error. CDR3 in amino acids: CASSLAGGPRETKYF. CDR3 bases: TGTGCCAGCAGCTTGGCGGGGGGGCCTCGAGAGACCAAGTACTTC. V is TRBV7-7 and J is TRBJ2-5; TRBD2 matches 9 bases. CDR1 SSHAT and CDR2 FNYEAQ come from the germline V gene (reference sequence). This CDR3 region has 15 residues.

J is TRBJ2-4 and V is TRBV11-2, with 9 bases that match TRBD1. The CDR3 runs 15 residues. The germline CDR1 and CDR2 sequences are SGHAT and FQNNGV. J lost 6 bases, V lost 5 bases, and 8 bases had no gene match. Written as DNA, the CDR3 is TGTGCCAGCAGCACACAGGGGGCGAACGGAAACATTCAGTACTTC. Amino acid sequence: CASSTQGANGNIQYF.

This clone was picked up one time. V and J are TRBV5-1 and TRBJ2-3; the D gene is possibly TRBD2 (6 bases). Germline CDR1 and CDR2: SGHRS and YFSETQ. There are 15 residues in the CDR3. Trimming shortened V by 0 bases and J by 5 bases, and 13 bases separated the two germline ends. The CDR3 DNA follows: TGCGCCAGCAGCTTGGGGTTACTAGCTGGAGATACGCAGTATTTT. Its translation: CASSLGLLAGDTQYF.

The chain is built from TRBV6-5 and TRBJ2-5; TRBD1 matches 7 bases. The V gene end was trimmed by 5 bases and the J gene end by 5 bases; junction bases not matched to a gene: 8. There are 14 residues in the CDR3. Germline lookup yields CDR1 MNHEY and CDR2 SVGAGI. DNA for the CDR3: TGTGCCAGCAGTCAAAACAGGGGCTGGGAGACCCAGTACTTC. Translation: CASSQNRGWETQYF.

This chain joins TRBV6-5 and TRBJ2-1; no firm D call. This CDR3 has 14 amino acids. CDR1 MNHEY and CDR2 SVGAGI come from the germline V gene. Trimming stripped 5 bases from V and 3 bases from J, with 11 bases between. CDR3 in amino acids: CASSPPNFYNEQFF. Written as DNA, the CDR3 is TGTGCCAGCAGTCCCCCCAACTTCTACAATGAGCAGTTCTTC.

The chain carries TRBV28 and TRBJ1-1; D call uncertain. This CDR3 region has 14 residues. Germline CDR1 MDHEN, CDR2 SYDVKM. V lost 10 bases and J 4 bases, leaving 19 bases between the germline ends. The CDR3 sequence: CATKLITVRTEAFF. CDR3 bases: TGTGCCACCAAATTAATAACTGTGCGCACTGAAGCTTTCTTT.

CDR3 bases: TGTGCCAGCAGTATTCGGGGGGCGCAGGAGACCCAGTACTTC. It translates to CASSIRGAQETQYF. The rearrangement joins TRBV27 to TRBJ2-5; maybe TRBD2 (7 bases). V was pared by 5 bases and J by 5 bases, with 15 bases between. The V gene's germline CDR1 is MNHEY and CDR2 SMNVEV (reference sequence). The CDR3 contains 14 residues.

By share, this clone counts as medium-sized. The chain uses TRBV29-1 and TRBJ1-2; D unresolved. CDR3 length: 12 amino acids. CDR1 is SQVTM and CDR2 is ANQGSEA in the germline V gene. The V end lost 3 bases, the J end lost 7 bases, and 12 bases lay between the germline ends. CDR3 DNA sequence: TGCAGCGTTGAGGGGAGCGGACTTGGCTACACCTTC. Its protein product is CSVEGSGLGYTF.

The gene calls are TRBV18 and TRBJ1-5, with TRBD1 identical over 9 bases. CDR3 length: 17 amino acids. Germline CDR1 is KGHSH and CDR2 is LQKENI. J lost 4 bases, V lost 2 bases, and 9 bases had no gene match. CDR3 sequence (DNA): TGTGCCAGCTCACCAACCGAAGGGACAGGGCATAATCAGCCCCAGCATTTT. Protein: CASSPTEGTGHNQPQHF.

The chain carries TRBV6-6 and TRBJ1-1; D might be TRBD1 (6 bases). V shed 4 bases and J shed 1 base, with 10 bases lying between them. Germline loops: CDR1 MNHNY, CDR2 SVGAGI (reference sequence). CDR3 length: 14 amino acids. CDR3 region: CASSFAQGNTEAFF. The CDR3 bases are TGTGCCAGCAGTTTTGCACAGGGGAACACTGAAGCTTTCTTT.

The chain employs TRBV6-6 and TRBJ2-3; 9 bases match TRBD1. CDR1 and CDR2 (germline): MNHNY, SVGAGI (reference sequence). Trimming at V came to 5 bases and at J to 1 base, leaving 7 bases not matched to a gene. The CDR3 contains 16 residues. The CDR3 DNA follows: TGTGCCAGCAGTAGGTACCGGGACAGGGGCACAGATACGCAGTATTTT. It yields the protein CASSRYRDRGTDTQYF.

The J gene is TRBJ1-2, the V gene TRBV29-1, with TRBD1 matching 7 bases. The germline V gene encodes CDR1 SQVTM and CDR2 ANQGSEA. The CDR3 covers 13 residues. After removal of 6 bases from V and 6 bases from J, the junction contained 10 bases not matched to a gene. The CDR3 DNA is TGCAGCGTCCCCCCGGGACAGCTAGATGGCTACACCTTC. Its protein is CSVPPGQLDGYTF.

The chain links TRBV7-3 to TRBJ2-3; TRBD2 matches at 7 bases. The CDR3 sequence is 14 residues long. Per germline, CDR1 SGHTA and CDR2 FQGTGA. The V segment lost 4 bases and the J segment 1 base; nucleotides outside the gene matches: 2. The CDR3 is CASSSGGGTDTQYF. The CDR3 DNA sequence: TGTGCCAGCAGCTCTGGGGGGGGCACAGATACGCAGTATTTT. Combining the CDR3 with reference TRBV7-3 and TRBJ2-3 gives the whole variable domain GAGVSQTPSNKVTEKGKYVELRCDPISGHTALYWYRQSLGQGPEFLIYFQGTGAADDSGLPNDRFFAVRPEGSVSTLKIQRTERGDSAVYLCASSSGGGTDTQYFGPGTRLTVL.

The CDR3 DNA reads TGCGCCAGCAGCCTTCTGGGGAGCCCGTACGAGCAGTACTTC. Its translation: CASSLLGSPYEQYF. The V gene is TRBV4-1, the J gene TRBJ2-7, with a weak D call TRBD2 (5 bases). Trimming left V 4 bases short and J 4 bases short, with 14 bases between. The CDR3 is 14 amino acids. From germline, CDR1 is MGHRA and CDR2 YSYEKL.

The rearrangement links TRBV7-9 to TRBJ2-7; no clear D gene. CDR1 is SEHNR and CDR2 is FQNEAQ in the germline V gene (reference sequence). With 4 bases removed from V and 4 bases from J, the gap between germline ends came to 11 bases. The length of the CDR3 is 13 residues. CDR3: CASSSYPLYEQYF. CDR3 in DNA: TGTGCCAGCAGCTCCTATCCCCTGTACGAGCAGTACTTC.

This chain uses TRBV6-1 with TRBJ2-7; 8 bases fit TRBD1. The CDR3 runs 15 residues. V was pared by 5 bases and J by 2 bases, with 8 bases of the junction left unmatched. Germline CDR1 reads MNHNS; CDR2 reads SASEGT. The CDR3 sequence is CASSLTDRGAYEQYF. The CDR3, as DNA: TGTGCCAGCAGTCTTACCGACAGGGGAGCCTACGAGCAGTACTTC.

In its sample, this clone was seen a few times. V gene TRBV5-1 combines with J gene TRBJ2-3; TRBD2 is a possible D gene (7 bases). Trimming left V 7 bases short and J 3 bases short, with 15 bases between. The CDR3 has 14 residues. From germline, CDR1 is SGHRS and CDR2 YFSETQ. The chain's CDR3 is CASCEGGQTDTQYF. In DNA form, the CDR3 reads TGCGCCAGCTGCGAGGGGGGGCAGACAGATACGCAGTATTTT.

There are a few counts of this clone. The chain combines TRBV21-1 with TRBJ1-3; the table's D gene call, TRBD1, was not cross checked with the DNA. TRBV21-1 corresponds to a pseudogene. The CDR3 length is 17 residues. CDR3 loop: CASSKEGDRDSGNTIYF. The CDR3 DNA follows: TGTGCCAGCAGCAAAGAGGGGGACAGGGATTCTGGAAACACCATATATTTT.

The rearrangement uses TRBV9 and TRBJ2-1; a possible D gene is TRBD2 (6 bases). This CDR3 spans 15 amino acids. Germline V gene data show CDR1 as SGDLS and CDR2 as YYNGEE. V was trimmed by 4 bases and J by 5 bases, leaving 16 bases between them. CDR3 DNA: TGTGCCAGCAGCCCGCGACTAGTTTCAAACAATGAGCAGTTCTTC. Its translation: CASSPRLVSNNEQFF.

V and J are TRBV28 and TRBJ2-1; tentative D call: TRBD1 (5 bases). The CDR3 is 15 amino acids. Germline values: CDR1 MDHEN, CDR2 SYDVKM. The V gene lost 3 bases and the J gene lost 2 bases, with 11 bases spanning the gap. The CDR3 DNA sequence: TGTGCCAGCAGTTTTGCAGGGTCGACCTACAATGAGCAGTTCTTC. It codes for CASSFAGSTYNEQFF.

This clone was seen only once. The rearrangement joins TRBV18 to TRBJ1-4, with D perhaps TRBD1 (6 bases). Germline-derived CDR1 and CDR2 are KGHSH and LQKENI. V shed 6 bases and J shed 3 bases, with 20 bases lying between them. The CDR3 is 17 residues long. This CDR3 reads CASSAGQSGDSNEKLFF. DNA of the CDR3: TGTGCCAGCTCGGCTGGGCAATCAGGGGATTCTAATGAAAAACTGTTTTTT.

The J gene is TRBJ2-7, the V gene TRBV11-3; TRBD2 aligns across 7 bases. After removal of 2 bases from V and 2 bases from J, the junction contained 9 bases not matched to a gene. The germline CDR1 and CDR2 sequences are SGHNT and YENEEA. This CDR3 is 16 amino acids long. CDR3 sequence (DNA): TGTGCCAGCAGCTTAATGGGGGGAGGGGTTACCTACGAGCAGTACTTC. This codes for CASSLMGGGVTYEQYF.

This chain uses TRBV6-5 with TRBJ1-2; maybe TRBD1 (5 bases). Germline V gives CDR1 MNHEY, CDR2 SVGAGI. The CDR3 is made up of 13 amino acids. V shed 10 bases and J shed 4 bases, with 16 bases lying between them. The CDR3: CATLGGNLYGYTF. The CDR3 nucleotides read TGTGCCACCCTGGGGGGGAACCTCTATGGCTACACCTTC.